A selection of T cell receptor beta chains follows, all from one sample in a study of shared clonotypes between healthy human individuals. Repertoires were generated with immunoSEQ multiplex PCR, while TCRdb's copy carries only in-frame clones and drops some. The sample contains almost 700,000 clones, about 90% of which appear only once. The sample taken for sequencing was naive CD8+ T cells sorted from blood. The receptors here all came from a man aged 25-40 years in good health. CDR3s leave out the opening cysteine and the closing phenylalanine or tryptophan. Some rows mark clone size as missing; the rest say once, few, many or name a class of expanded clone.

-,TRBJ2-3,TRBV7-6,ASSQGGGTDTQY
-,TRBJ2-5,TRBV27,ASSFAGKVETQY
once,TRBJ2-3,TRBV18,ASSPRGLAGPPDTQY
-,TRBJ2-1,TRBV6-4,ASSEARDGSNEQF
-,TRBJ1-5,TRBV6-1,ASSGRDVVGQPQH
-,TRBJ2-7,TRBV19,ASSILYRGQGLWEQY
-,TRBJ1-5,TRBV5-8,ASTDRGLVNQPQH
once,TRBJ2-7,TRBV7-9,ASSLAGPQREYEQY
-,TRBJ2-7,TRBV6-5,ASSPSGGPYEQY
-,TRBJ2-1,TRBV28,ASSFGGEQF
-,TRBJ2-3,TRBV5-1,ASNEAGVRGTQY
few,TRBJ2-1,TRBV27,ASSSGLAYEQF
-,TRBJ2-5,TRBV27,ASSLFLGGETQY
-,TRBJ2-3,TRBV27,ASSPGPFPQDTQY
once,TRBJ2-7,TRBV29-1,SVEDQTGITYEQY
-,TRBJ2-2,TRBV6-5,ASSYSNGGSGELF
once,TRBJ2-3,TRBV7-2,ASSLSVSSTIGGPDTQY
-,TRBJ2-1,TRBV25-1,ASSESLGTGLYNEQF
-,TRBJ2-3,TRBV7-6,ASSLGDKDTQY
-,TRBJ2-3,TRBV9,ASSVEATDTQY
-,TRBJ2-7,TRBV27,ASSLQLPGQRGGNRYEQY
-,TRBJ2-7,TRBV7-8,ASSPRGTYEQY
-,TRBJ2-3,TRBV28,ASSSPGTSGISSSTDTQY
-,TRBJ2-7,TRBV7-6,ASSFGQGYEQY
-,TRBJ2-5,TRBV7-9,ASSLGRQTQY
-,TRBJ2-5,TRBV5-4,ASGSWGGETQY
-,TRBJ2-3,TRBV7-2,ASSLIAIHETTDTQY
-,TRBJ2-5,TRBV7-9,ASSLGGTGHQETQY
-,TRBJ2-7,TRBV11-2,ASSSHLGTYEQY
-,TRBJ2-1,TRBV29-1,SVTSGATSGLDNEQF
-,TRBJ2-7,TRBV7-8,ASSLQLRLYEQY
-,TRBJ2-1,TRBV14,ASSHPLSWHEQF
-,TRBJ2-2,TRBV7-9,ASPSSGVPGELF
once,TRBJ2-3,TRBV7-3,ASSLAGPTDTQY
-,TRBJ1-2,TRBV7-9,ASSLSTGQHKGGYT
-,TRBJ1-5,TRBV7-9,ASSPQGSQPQH
-,TRBJ2-3,TRBV2,ASIPGDSTDTQY
few,TRBJ1-2,TRBV7-9,ASSLGQNYNYGYT
-,TRBJ2-5,TRBV7-9,ASSEPRDETQY
-,TRBJ2-7,TRBV13,ASSFGSGRESYEQY
-,TRBJ2-2,TRBV19,ASSRDGNANTGELF
-,TRBJ2-2,TRBV29-1,SVEPRTVNTGELF
once,TRBJ2-3,TRBV29-1,SVEDVTYTDTQY
-,TRBJ2-1,TRBV29-1,SVEGGRALSYNEQF
-,TRBJ1-2,TRBV10-2,ASRGFAVGGYT
-,TRBJ2-5,TRBV28,ASSSFVVGRAQETQY
-,TRBJ2-3,TRBV7-6,ASSLWGETDTQY
once,TRBJ2-2,TRBV7-2,ASSFPGQPGLKTGELF
-,TRBJ2-3,TRBV4-1,ASLSTDTQY
-,TRBJ2-7,TRBV7-9,ASSGGRGHEQY
few,TRBJ1-5,TRBV13,ASSLGGPLRQPQH
-,TRBJ2-2,TRBV4-3,ASSHEGGTGELF
-,TRBJ2-3,TRBV29-1,SVEALESSGPFPDTQY
-,TRBJ2-1,TRBV2,ASSFLAGDENEQF
-,TRBJ2-7,TRBV11-2,ASSLGLSGPYEQY
-,TRBJ1-1,TRBV15,ATSRAHDRMNTEAF
once,TRBJ1-3,TRBV27,ASSLSGGFNWAGNTIY
few,TRBJ1-2,TRBV5-4,ASSLGQNGYT
-,TRBJ2-1,TRBV27,ASSQQGYSPYNEQF